Included here is one TCR beta chain sequence, with context. The data are from a study of blood T cell repertoires in COVID-19. In the authors' workflow: From reference gene primer amplification, estimates of nucleated cell counts were derived. Sequencing was performed with immunoSEQ multiplex PCR; in TCRdb, only in-frame clones are kept and a portion is missing. V, J and clone size reflect that table, while D and trimming were determined from the DNA. The repertoire holds 180,000 or so clones, with about 88% as singletons. The CDR3 is 17 residues long. With V trimmed by 2 bases and J by 0 bases, 6 bases remained unmatched. Germline CDR1 KGHSH, CDR2 LQKENI.

The receptor was isolated from a man aged 18 to 29 with acute or convalescent COVID-19. The chain joins TRBV18 to TRBJ2-3; TRBD1 agrees at 9 bases. The sequenced material came from peripheral blood. CDR3 sequence reads: CASSPITGGISTDTQYF. The CDR3 DNA is TGTGCCAGCTCACCAATCACAGGGGGCATAAGCACAGATACGCAGTATTTT.